These T cell receptor beta chains were read from a single sample in a study of blood T cell repertoires in COVID-19. Sequencing was performed with immunoSEQ multiplex PCR; in TCRdb, only in-frame clones are kept and a portion is missing. This sample has some 200,000 clones; 81% occur once, and the top ten carry approximately 12%. Material: peripheral blood. The source is a woman at least 80 years old with COVID-19, enrolled during active disease. Both conserved end residues are part of each CDR3. D genes are given only for firm matches. Not all rows give a size; the values are once, few, many and, for expanded clones, a class.

d_call j_call clone_size v_call cdr3_aa cdr3_nt
TRBD1 TRBJ2-7 - TRBV18 CASSPYAGTGPYEQYF TGTGCCAGCTCACCCTATGCCGGGACAGGGCCCTACGAGCAGTACTTC
- TRBJ2-7 - TRBV28 CASSSGLPYEQYF TGTGCCAGCAGTTCGGGACTTCCCTACGAGCAGTACTTC
- TRBJ1-2 few TRBV29-1 CSVEPQPGVYGYTF TGCAGCGTTGAACCCCAGCCGGGGGTCTATGGCTACACCTTC
TRBD2 TRBJ2-7 - TRBV11-2 CASSPPGREYYEQYF TGTGCCAGCAGCCCCCCAGGGCGGGAGTACTACGAGCAGTACTTC
- TRBJ1-6 - TRBV4-1 CASSQELEYSNSPLHF TGCGCCAGCAGCCAAGAACTGGAGTACTCCAATTCACCCCTCCACTTT
TRBD1 TRBJ2-7 - TRBV19 CASSIRGRGSYEQYF TGTGCCAGTAGTATAAGGGGGCGAGGTTCCTACGAGCAGTACTTC
- TRBJ1-2 - TRBV14 CASSQVGTKSNYGYTF TGTGCCAGCAGCCAAGTAGGGACAAAATCTAACTATGGCTACACCTTC
TRBD1 TRBJ1-2 - TRBV19 CASSIGTAPAYGYTF TGTGCCAGTAGTATTGGGACAGCGCCAGCCTATGGCTACACCTTC
TRBD1 TRBJ1-5 - TRBV30 CAWNTGGNQPQHF TGTGCCTGGAATACAGGGGGCAATCAGCCCCAGCATTTT
TRBD2 TRBJ2-3 - TRBV19 CASKTSGSTDTQYF TGTGCCAGTAAGACTAGCGGTAGCACAGATACGCAGTATTTT
- TRBJ2-1 - TRBV24-1 CATSDLRQSNEQFF TGTGCCACCAGTGATTTGCGCCAGTCCAATGAGCAGTTCTTC
- TRBJ1-2 - TRBV30 CAWRARGTYGYTF TGTGCCTGGAGGGCCAGGGGTACCTATGGCTACACCTTC
- TRBJ2-2 - TRBV10-3 CAIRGDTNTGELFF TGTGCCATCAGAGGGGACACGAACACCGGGGAGCTGTTTTTT
- TRBJ2-5 few TRBV4-1 CASSQRGETQYF TGCGCCAGCAGCCAACGCGGAGAGACCCAGTACTTC
TRBD2 TRBJ2-3 - TRBV10-3 CAINGAGGSDTQYF TGTGCCATCAATGGGGCGGGAGGGTCGGATACGCAGTATTTT
TRBD2 TRBJ2-7 - TRBV6-5 CASREGGPGEQYF TGTGCCAGTAGGGAGGGAGGGCCGGGGGAGCAGTACTTC
- TRBJ2-1 few TRBV5-4 CASSLAGPSANEQFF TGTGCCAGCAGCTTGGCTGGGCCTAGCGCCAATGAGCAGTTCTTC
- TRBJ2-7 - TRBV7-8 CASSLVKGGSYEQYF TGTGCCAGCAGCTTAGTTAAGGGGGGGTCCTACGAGCAGTACTTC
TRBD2 TRBJ2-3 - TRBV6-5 CASSITGGADTQYF TGTGCCAGCAGTATCACGGGGGGGGCAGATACGCAGTATTTT
TRBD1 TRBJ1-5 - TRBV6-2/TRBV6-3 CASSYGGQAYQPQHF TGTGCCAGCAGTTACGGGGGACAGGCATATCAGCCCCAGCATTTT
- TRBJ1-1 - TRBV2 CASSEPAAAFF TGTGCCAGCAGTGAACCGGCGGCCGCTTTCTTT
- TRBJ1-3 - TRBV14 CASSQTGPSIFGNTIYF TGTGCCAGCAGCCAAACGGGTCCTTCGATTTTTGGAAACACCATATATTTT
- TRBJ2-5 - TRBV28 CASKGQRREETQYF TGTGCCAGCAAAGGCCAGCGGAGGGAAGAGACCCAGTACTTC
TRBD1 TRBJ1-2 - TRBV29-1 CSVLLGGGYGYTF TGCAGCGTTTTATTAGGGGGCGGCTATGGCTACACCTTC
TRBD2 TRBJ2-1 - TRBV5-4 CASSSLAGSYNEQFF TGTGCCAGCAGCTCTTTAGCGGGATCCTACAATGAGCAGTTCTTC
- TRBJ2-3 - TRBV27 CASSYGGARTQYF TGTGCCAGCAGTTATGGGGGGGCGAGGACGCAGTATTTT
TRBD1 TRBJ2-1 - TRBV29-1 CSVDRGKRNEQFF TGCAGCGTCGACAGGGGGAAGAGAAATGAGCAGTTCTTC
TRBD2 TRBJ2-3 - TRBV7-7 CASSFGPRLAGPYRTDTQYF TGTGCTAGCAGCTTCGGTCCGCGACTAGCGGGACCCTACCGCACAGATACGCAGTATTTT
- TRBJ2-6 - TRBV2 CASNGGSGANVLTF TGTGCCAGCAACGGAGGGTCTGGGGCCAACGTCCTGACTTTC
- TRBJ2-5 - TRBV6-1 CASSEYPQPQETQYF TGTGCCAGCAGTGAATACCCACAGCCCCAAGAGACCCAGTACTTC
- TRBJ1-2 - TRBV6-1 CASARNYGYTF TGTGCCAGCGCGCGAAACTATGGCTACACCTTC
- TRBJ1-1 - TRBV7-2 CASSLGRLMNTEAFF TGTGCCAGCAGCCTAGGGCGGCTCATGAACACTGAAGCTTTCTTT
- TRBJ1-6 - TRBV5-1 CASSLASGIDSPLHF TGCGCCAGCAGCTTGGCGTCAGGGATTGATTCACCCCTCCACTTT
- TRBJ2-3 few TRBV20-1 CSASRLVSTDTQYF TGCAGTGCTAGTAGACTCGTTAGCACAGATACGCAGTATTTT
- TRBJ2-1 - TRBV6-5 CAGRLTTYNEQFF TGTGCCGGTCGACTGACTACCTACAATGAGCAGTTCTTC
- TRBJ2-7 once TRBV7-6 CASSPGLHPYEQYF TGTGCCAGCAGCCCCGGACTCCACCCCTACGAGCAGTACTTC
- TRBJ1-4 - TRBV6-5 CASSYEEGLKLFF TGTGCCAGCAGTTACGAGGAGGGGCTGAAACTGTTTTTT
- TRBJ1-5 - TRBV24-1 CATSDLPLRGIRKPQHF TGTGCCACCAGTGATTTGCCTCTCCGCGGGATTCGGAAGCCCCAGCATTTT
TRBD2 TRBJ2-7 - TRBV9 CASSAAGEGEQYF TGTGCCAGCAGCGCGGCGGGGGAGGGCGAGCAGTACTTC
TRBD2 TRBJ2-3 - TRBV5-1 CASSFSGSSDTQYF TGCGCCAGCAGCTTTAGCGGGAGCTCAGATACGCAGTATTTT
TRBD1 TRBJ2-2 once TRBV18 CASSPGTGGAGELFF TGTGCCAGCTCACCCGGGACAGGGGGCGCCGGGGAGCTGTTTTTT
TRBD1 TRBJ2-5 once TRBV28 CASSFRGQGAETQYF TGTGCCAGCAGTTTCAGGGGACAGGGAGCCGAGACCCAGTACTTC